These 19 T cell receptor beta chains came from one sample sequenced in a study of siplizumab effects on memory and regulatory T cells. Clones were sequenced by immunoSEQ multiplex PCR, and TCRdb holds only the in-frame ones, with some missing. This sample yields roughly 120,000 clones, of which approximately 94% are seen a single time; under 2% belongs to the top ten. The sequenced material came from non-Treg CD4+ T cells sorted from blood. These receptors were taken from a human donor in good health.

CDR3 in DNA: TGCGCCAGCAGCCAAGGCAGGGCGTCGGGGAGTAATCAGCCCCAGCATTTT. Encoded protein: CASSQGRASGSNQPQHF. This chain connects TRBV4-1 to TRBJ1-5; a weak D match, TRBD1 (5 bases). The CDR3 is 17 amino acids. CDR1 MGHRA and CDR2 YSYEKL come from the germline V gene. V lost 1 base to trimming and J lost 4 bases, with 17 bases between them.

CDR3 bases: TGTGCCAGCAGTTACAGCGGGGCCTACGAGCAGTACTTC. Protein product: CASSYSGAYEQYF. The rearrangement joins TRBV6-6 to TRBJ2-7; 7 bases align to TRBD2. V was pared by 2 bases and J by 2 bases, with 0 bases of the junction left unmatched. The V gene's germline CDR1 is MNHNY and CDR2 SVGAGI (reference sequence). There are 13 residues in the CDR3.

The chain links TRBV11-2 to TRBJ2-1; D is perhaps TRBD2 (6 bases). Germline V gene sequence: CDR1 SGHAT, CDR2 FQNNGV. This CDR3 comprises 15 residues. V was shortened by 2 bases and J by 5 bases, with 13 bases between the two germline ends. The chain's CDR3 is CASSLSTGENNEQFF. The CDR3 DNA follows: TGTGCCAGCAGCTTATCTACGGGAGAGAACAATGAGCAGTTCTTC.

The chain employs TRBV19 and TRBJ2-2; D possibly corresponds to TRBD2 (8 bases). The germline gives CDR1 LNHDA, CDR2 SQIVND (reference sequence). V lost 1 base to trimming and J lost 4 bases, with 16 bases between them. CDR3 length: 17 residues. CDR3 in amino acids: CASSIAGRGPPTGELFF. CDR3 DNA: TGTGCCAGTAGTATAGCCGGGAGGGGGCCACCCACCGGGGAGCTGTTTTTT.

The chain joins TRBV5-1 to TRBJ1-3, with D possibly TRBD1 on 6 matching bases. V shed 9 bases and J shed 0 bases, with 34 bases lying between them. The CDR3 is 21 residues long. Germline CDR1 SGHRS, CDR2 YFSETQ. The CDR3 bases are TGCGCCACCCCCTACCGGCGTCGTAATCGACCGACAGGATGCTCTGGAAACACCATATATTTT. This encodes CATPYRRRNRPTGCSGNTIYF.

The V call is TRBV6-1, the J call TRBJ1-5; 11 bases agree with TRBD1. The V and J ends lost 5 bases and 5 bases, in that order; junction bases with no gene match: 5. In germline, CDR1 is MNHNS, CDR2 SASEGT. The CDR3 is 15 amino acids. The CDR3 sequence: CASSWDRGNYQPQHF. The CDR3 nucleotides are TGTGCCAGCAGTTGGGACAGGGGGAATTATCAGCCCCAGCATTTT.

The rearrangement joins TRBV21-1 to TRBJ2-7; the DNA was not compared with TRBD1, the D call given in the table. TRBV21-1 is flagged as a pseudogene. The CDR3 length is 22 residues. Here the CDR3 DNA reads TGTGCCAGCAGCAAAGGGCCTATTAGAGGACAGGGGACAAATTGGGAACCCTACGAGCAGTACTTC. Translating it yields CASSKGPIRGQGTNWEPYEQYF.

CDR3 in amino acids: CASSSTGTGNTIYF. The CDR3 coding sequence is TGTGCCAGCAGCAGTACAGGGACTGGAAACACCATATATTTT. J is TRBJ1-3 and V is TRBV28; tentatively, D is TRBD1 (6 bases). CDR3 length: 14 amino acids. In germline, CDR1 is MDHEN, CDR2 SYDVKM. V was cut by 6 bases and J by 2 bases, with 11 bases left in between.

The rearrangement joins TRBV5-1 to TRBJ2-1; D call uncertain. Trimming stripped 1 base from V and 4 bases from J, with 12 bases between. Germline CDR1 SGHRS, CDR2 YFSETQ. The CDR3 spans 15 residues. The CDR3 region is CASSLTSLSYNEQFF. The DNA for the CDR3 is TGCGCCAGCAGCTTGACCTCATTGTCATACAATGAGCAGTTCTTC.

The chain combines TRBV21-1 with TRBJ2-3; the table assigns TRBD1, which was not confirmed against the DNA. TRBV21-1 represents a pseudogene. This CDR3 comprises 18 residues. The CDR3 nucleotides are TGTGCCAGCAGCCCCCACAGGGGCCGCGCGTCTAGCACAGATACGCAGTATTTT. Translation gives CASSPHRGRASSTDTQYF.

The rearrangement links TRBV5-1 to TRBJ2-1; D possibly uses TRBD1 or TRBD2 (5 bases each). With 0 bases removed from V and 7 bases from J, the gap between germline ends came to 14 bases. The germline gives CDR1 SGHRS, CDR2 YFSETQ. This CDR3 has 15 residues. In DNA form, the CDR3 reads TGCGCCAGCAGCTTGGTGCAGGGCACGGGGAATGAGCAGTTCTTC. Its protein is CASSLVQGTGNEQFF.

The chain recombines TRBV30 with TRBJ1-3, with 7 nucleotides matching TRBD1. This CDR3 region has 12 residues. The V and J ends lost 7 bases and 4 bases, in that order; junction bases with no gene match: 4. CDR1 is GTSNPN and CDR2 is SVGIG in the germline V gene (reference sequence). The CDR3 loop is CALQGSGNTIYF. Written as DNA, the CDR3 is TGTGCCTTACAGGGGTCCGGAAACACCATATATTTT.

The chain is built from TRBV15 and TRBJ2-5; 8 positions match TRBD2. The J segment lost 2 bases and the V segment lost 5 bases, leaving 4 bases of the junction unmatched. Germline lookup yields CDR1 LNHNV and CDR2 YYDKDF (reference sequence). This CDR3 has 14 amino acids. CDR3 in amino acids: CATSPSGSQETQYF. Written as DNA, the CDR3 is TGTGCCACCAGCCCTAGCGGGTCTCAAGAGACCCAGTACTTC.

This chain uses TRBV11-1 with TRBJ2-5; possible D gene TRBD1, 6 bases. The CDR3 extends over 16 amino acids. Looked up from germline, CDR1 is SGHAT and CDR2 is FQDESV (reference sequence). Trimming shortened V by 4 bases and J by 4 bases, and 19 bases separated the two germline ends. The CDR3 DNA sequence: TGTGCCAGCAGCTCCAGGGGTTCCGCGTGGGGAGAGACCCAGTACTTC. It specifies CASSSRGSAWGETQYF.

The rearrangement uses TRBV10-3 and TRBJ2-6; the D gene could be TRBD1 or TRBD2 (6 bases each). Trimming stripped 6 bases from V and 2 bases from J, with 20 bases between. The germline CDR1 and CDR2 sequences are ENHRY and SYGVKD. The CDR3 sequence is 18 residues long. The CDR3 sequence is CAIRGGPARSPGANVLTF. The CDR3 nucleotides read TGTGCCATCAGAGGGGGGCCGGCCCGATCCCCTGGGGCCAACGTCCTGACTTTC.

The J gene is TRBJ2-5, the V gene TRBV27, with D unclear. CDR3 size: 15 residues. V was cut by 9 bases and J by 5 bases, with 22 bases left in between. Germline V gene sequence: CDR1 MNHEY, CDR2 SMNVEV (reference sequence). In DNA form, the CDR3 reads TGTGCCAGTATGTTGTCGTCACGAGGCAGGGAGACCCAGTACTTC. This translates into CASMLSSRGRETQYF.

The chain links TRBV6-5 to TRBJ1-4; tentative D call: TRBD1 (5 bases). This CDR3 is built from 15 residues. V shed 8 bases and J shed 4 bases, with 17 bases lying between them. Per the germline V gene, CDR1 is MNHEY and CDR2 is SVGAGI. As DNA, the CDR3 is TGTGCCAGCGGGCGCGGGAGGGGCGATAATGAAAAACTGTTTTTT. The encoded protein is CASGRGRGDNEKLFF.

In its sample, this clone was seen once. The V and J genes are TRBV25-1 and TRBJ2-3; tentative D call: TRBD2 (5 bases). In germline, CDR1 is MGHDK, CDR2 SYGVNS. Trimming shortened V by 3 bases and J by 4 bases, and 11 bases separated the two germline ends. This CDR3 has 14 amino acids. In DNA form, the CDR3 reads TGTGCCAGCAGTGACTCGGGGAGAGCAGATACGCAGTATTTT. Translation: CASSDSGRADTQYF.

The rearrangement links TRBV5-6 to TRBJ2-3; weak D call: TRBD1 (6 bases). Germline CDR1 reads SGHDT; CDR2 reads YYEEEE. This CDR3 region has 15 residues. The ends were cut back, 6 bases at V and 4 bases at J, with 18 bases in the middle. The CDR3 DNA reads TGTGCCAGCAACGCGATCAGGGGAGTAGCAGATACGCAGTATTTT. Protein sequence: CASNAIRGVADTQYF.